Included here is one T cell receptor beta chain sequence, with context. This specimen comes from a study of shared clonotypes between healthy human individuals. Looked up from germline, CDR1 is SGHDT and CDR2 is YYEEEE. Trimming stripped 4 bases from V and 0 bases from J, with 11 bases between. CDR3 length: 15 amino acids. Clones were sequenced by immunoSEQ multiplex PCR, and TCRdb holds only the in-frame ones, with some missing. There are 1,400,000 or so clones in the sample; 98% occur only once, and about 0.4% lies in the top ten. The sample taken for sequencing was naive CD4+ T cells sorted from blood. The subset: CD45RA+ positively selected. The chain uses TRBV5-6 and TRBJ2-1; a weak D match, TRBD2 (5 bases). This receptor was obtained from a man aged 30-40 years in good health. The chain's CDR3 is CASSRAESSYNEQFF. CDR3 DNA sequence: TGTGCCAGCAGCCGAGCGGAGAGCTCCTACAATGAGCAGTTCTTC.